This T cell receptor beta chain was identified in a study of blood T cells in healthy people across ages. Study-level points and caveats: Estimated diversity, derived from one million T cells, was regarded as an underestimate. Observed TCR beta diversity showed a strong correlation with the percentage of naive T cells as measured by flow cytometry.

Then a second PCR, running roughly 7 to 11 cycles, was carried out with a sample-barcoded 5' primer and a J-beta primer mix. One entry per CDR3 protein, called by TCRdb with MiXCR from the 5' RACE reads. In the table there are 650,000 to 1,000,000 distinct CDR3 sequences, around half of which are singletons. With regard to this clonotype: Antigen: not known.

V dropped 1 base and J dropped 7 bases, with 8 bases sitting between them. The germline CDR1 and CDR2 sequences are SGHTA and FQGTGA. The CDR3 totals 13 residues. V and J are TRBV7-3 and TRBJ2-1; no clear D. The sequence was obtained from a man aged 80 or over in good health. The sample taken for sequencing was blood. DNA for the CDR3: TGTGCCAGCAGCTTAATGACGCAGAATGAGCAGTTCTTC. The encoded protein is CASSLMTQNEQFF.